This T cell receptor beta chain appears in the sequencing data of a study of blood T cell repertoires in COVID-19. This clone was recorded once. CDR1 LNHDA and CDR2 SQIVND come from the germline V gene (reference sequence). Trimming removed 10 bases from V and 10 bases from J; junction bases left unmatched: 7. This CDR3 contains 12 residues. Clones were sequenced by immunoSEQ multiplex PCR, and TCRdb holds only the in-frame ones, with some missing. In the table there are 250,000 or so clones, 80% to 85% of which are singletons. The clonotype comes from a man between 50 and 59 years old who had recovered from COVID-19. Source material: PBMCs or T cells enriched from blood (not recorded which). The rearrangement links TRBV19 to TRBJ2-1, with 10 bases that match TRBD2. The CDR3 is CATRAGGIEQFF. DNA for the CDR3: TGTGCCACCCGAGCGGGAGGGATCGAGCAGTTCTTC.